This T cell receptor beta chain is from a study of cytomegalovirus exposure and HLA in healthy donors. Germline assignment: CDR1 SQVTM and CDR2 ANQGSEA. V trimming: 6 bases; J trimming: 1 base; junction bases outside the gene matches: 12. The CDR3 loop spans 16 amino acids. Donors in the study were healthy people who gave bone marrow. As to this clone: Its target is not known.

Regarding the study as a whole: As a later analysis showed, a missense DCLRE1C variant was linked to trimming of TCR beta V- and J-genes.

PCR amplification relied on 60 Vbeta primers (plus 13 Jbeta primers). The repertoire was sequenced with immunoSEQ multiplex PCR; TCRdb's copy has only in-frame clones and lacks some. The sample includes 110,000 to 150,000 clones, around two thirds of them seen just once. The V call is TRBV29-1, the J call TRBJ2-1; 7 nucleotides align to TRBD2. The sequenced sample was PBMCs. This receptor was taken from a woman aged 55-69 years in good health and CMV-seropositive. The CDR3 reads CSVRVGLAASYNEQFF. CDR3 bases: TGCAGCGTCCGTGTCGGTCTAGCGGCTTCCTACAATGAGCAGTTCTTC.